These T cell receptor beta chains were read from a single sample in a study of cytomegalovirus exposure and HLA in healthy donors. Measured with immunoSEQ multiplex PCR; TCRdb has only the in-frame clones, and not every one. The data contain about 140,000 clones, roughly 76% of them seen just once; the ten biggest clones take up around 1.5%. The sequencing input was PBMCs. Receptors originate from a female donor in good health and CMV-seronegative. The CDR3 runs from the conserved cysteine through the conserved F or W. The order of the fields is D gene, J gene, clone size, V gene, CDR3 DNA, CDR3 protein. D genes are given only for firm matches. Not all rows give a size; the values are once, few, many and, for expanded clones, a class.

>TRBD2|TRBJ2-5|NA|TRBV7-6
TGTGCCAGCAGCCAACGGGGCGGGAGGGCCATGGAGACCCAGTACTTC
CASSQRGGRAMETQYF
>TRBD2|TRBJ2-7|once|TRBV7-9
TGTGCCAGCAGCTCAACCCGGACTAGCGGGAGTTCCGAGCAGTACTTC
CASSSTRTSGSSEQYF
>NA|TRBJ1-1|NA|TRBV19
TGTGCCACCTCGCCTTGGGGGACGGGACTTTCAGATTTGAACACTGAAGCTTTCTTT
CATSPWGTGLSDLNTEAFF
>NA|TRBJ1-2|NA|TRBV19
TGTGCCAGTAGTATAATGGGAGGGGGGTCTGTCTATGGCTACACCTTC
CASSIMGGGSVYGYTF
>TRBD1|TRBJ1-1|NA|TRBV6-1
TGTGCCAGCAAAGGACAGGCTAACACTGAAGCTTTCTTT
CASKGQANTEAFF
>TRBD1|TRBJ1-3|few|TRBV7-8
TGTGCCAGCAGCTTGGGGACAGGGGCAGACACCATATATTTT
CASSLGTGADTIYF
>TRBD2|TRBJ2-1|NA|TRBV7-3
TGTGCCAGCAGCTTATCAGCGGGGGCTAAGAATGAGCAGTTCTTC
CASSLSAGAKNEQFF
>TRBD2|TRBJ2-1|NA|TRBV10-1
TGCGCCAGCAGTGTCCTAGCGGGAGGCCCCAATGAGCAGTTCTTC
CASSVLAGGPNEQFF
>NA|TRBJ2-7|NA|TRBV7-9
TGTGCCAGCAGCTTGGTTGGATCGGGCTACGAGCAGTACTTC
CASSLVGSGYEQYF
>TRBD1|TRBJ1-1|NA|TRBV28
TGTGCCAGCAGCCGACCAGGACAGGGGGCGGAAGCTTTCTTT
CASSRPGQGAEAFF
>TRBD2|TRBJ2-3|few|TRBV6-4
TGTGCCAGCAGTGACCTAGCGGGGAGCACAGATACGCAGTATTTT
CASSDLAGSTDTQYF
>NA|TRBJ1-1|NA|TRBV28
TGTGCCAGCAGGAAATTGGGTCGGGGTCCGGGCACTGAAGCTTTCTTT
CASRKLGRGPGTEAFF
>NA|TRBJ2-7|once|TRBV7-9
TGTGCCAGCAGCTTAGACCCGGTTAATTCCTACGAGCAGTACTTC
CASSLDPVNSYEQYF
>NA|TRBJ2-7|NA|TRBV6-5
TGTGCCAGCAGGTCCGCCGGGACAAAGACATACGAGCAGTACTTC
CASRSAGTKTYEQYF
>NA|TRBJ2-2|NA|TRBV7-3
TGTGCCAGCAGCTTAAGGTCAGGGCCTAGGATCACCGGGGAGCTGTTTTTT
CASSLRSGPRITGELFF
>TRBD2|TRBJ2-7|once|TRBV5-4
TGTGCCAGCAGCTTGGAGGTAGCGGGAGCCTACGAGCAGTACTTC
CASSLEVAGAYEQYF
>TRBD1|TRBJ1-4|NA|TRBV7-9
TGTGCCAGCAGCTTAGACGGGACAGGGAATGAAAAACTGTTTTTT
CASSLDGTGNEKLFF
>NA|TRBJ2-3|NA|TRBV6-1
TGTGCCACCATGGAGCGGATCCCCACAGATACGCAGTATTTT
CATMERIPTDTQYF
>NA|TRBJ2-5|NA|TRBV7-9
TGTGCCAGCAGCTTGGGTAGCGCGGAGGCGACCCAGTACTTC
CASSLGSAEATQYF
>TRBD1|TRBJ1-4|NA|TRBV18
TGTGCCAGCTCATCCCTGGACAGGGTTAGTGAAAAACTGTTTTTT
CASSSLDRVSEKLFF
>NA|TRBJ2-2|few|TRBV6-5
TGTGCCAGCAGCCTCACACAGGGCTCCGGGGAGCTGTTTTTT
CASSLTQGSGELFF
>NA|TRBJ2-7|NA|TRBV29-1
TGCAGCGTTAACGACAGGATACTGGGCGAGCAGTACTTC
CSVNDRILGEQYF
>NA|TRBJ1-1|NA|TRBV7-2
TGTGCCAGCAGCTTAGGGCAGGTGAACACTGAAGCTTTCTTT
CASSLGQVNTEAFF
>NA|TRBJ1-1|NA|TRBV7-9
TGTGCCAGCAGCTCCCCGGACAGTGAAGTCGGAGAAGCTTTCTTT
CASSSPDSEVGEAFF
>NA|TRBJ1-5|NA|TRBV5-1
TGCGCCAGCAGCTTGGACGGGGGGAGAGATGATCAGCCCCAGCATTTT
CASSLDGGRDDQPQHF
>TRBD2|TRBJ2-3|few|TRBV9
TGTGCCAGCAGCGTCGTTGGCGGGGGGCCGGAAGATACGCAGTATTTT
CASSVVGGGPEDTQYF
>NA|TRBJ2-7|NA|TRBV6-5
TGTGCCAGCAGTGACCAGGGTACGTCCTACGAGCAGTACTTC
CASSDQGTSYEQYF
>NA|TRBJ2-3|NA|TRBV5-1
TGCGCCAGCAGCTTGGATCAGGGGGGACCAGATACGCAGTATTTT
CASSLDQGGPDTQYF